What follows describes a single T cell receptor beta chain. What this receptor recognizes is not known. Within one base of it there is no much larger clone, and no base qualities were kept. The sample originates from a study of blood T cell repertoires in COVID-19 (dated by TCRdb to about 2020). In terms of the full investigation: ImmuneRACE Cohort 3 recovered participants were defined by two consecutive negative NP/OP PCR tests, healthcare professional clearance, or symptom resolution. Samples covering the acute and convalescent phases of COVID-19 were provided by collaborators in the United States, Italy and Spain. The prospective study material was composed of cDNA or gDNA derived from T cells, B-cell-depleted T cells, or PBMCs. Subjects who had been exposed to COVID-19, were actively infected with it, or had recovered from it provided the deeply sampled blood TCRbeta repertoires that made up the dataset. A freely available public database, intended as a resource for researchers studying the immune response to SARS-CoV-2, is where the repertoires were released. The samples were drawn from two sources: the first 160 participants of the ongoing ImmuneRACE study, and 950 to 1,500 subjects contributed by 6 global collaborators. Nearly every sample came with metadata listing a de-identified subject ID, COVID-19 status, age in years and sex. Where available, HLA class I and class II types were obtained from metadata supplied by the sample provider rather than from assay-based typing.

The CDR3 numbers 16 residues from cysteine through phenylalanine. The DNA shown is the 48-base CDR3, in frame from base 1. CDR1 and CDR2 are read off the germline V gene as SGHRS and YFSETQ. V sheds 2 bases and J sheds 6 bases, leaving 19 bases between their ends. The research as a whole found: Clinical and demographic metadata were provided uncurated, with the amount varying by source and participant.

TCRbeta CDR3 regions were amplified from genomic DNA using the immunoSEQ Assay, a bias-controlled multiplex PCR. Per the source publication's procedure: Nucleated cell counts per sample were estimated from amplification of reference gene primers within the assay. To quantify the absolute abundance of each unique TCRbeta CDR3 rearrangement, sequence reads were collapsed and filtered. For each sample, productive Simpson clonality was calculated as the square root of Simpson's diversity index across productive rearrangements. TCRdb re-hosts the immuneACCESS table, in-frame sequences only. Its copies lack some clones; in the studies checked, an unresolved V gene accounts for under half of them, and the cause for the rest is not known. That table supplies the V and J calls and clone size; D and trimming were determined from the DNA. This sample has around 190,000 clones in its table, and 85% to 90% of those were observed once. The top ten hold 20% to 25% of the sample.

Participants in the prospective study were aged about 18 to 100 years, lived in under 30 United States geographic areas, and enrolled through a virtual design. In the prospective study, cohorts were assigned on the basis of participant-reported clinical history obtained from a screening survey and a study questionnaire. In the prospective study, whole blood, serum and a nasopharyngeal or oropharyngeal swab were collected from each participant by mobile phlebotomists. Participants in the prospective study had the option to provide additional blood draws and questionnaires over a roughly two-month period. Before DNA extraction, blood samples from the prospective study were shipped at room temperature or frozen.

This chain is built from TRBV5-1 and TRBJ2-3, and TRBD2 may be the D gene, going by 6 matching bases. This clonotype was obtained from a woman between 35 and 50 years old in a cohort exposed to, infected with or recovered from COVID-19 (not recorded which). The source material was PBMCs or T cells enriched from blood (not recorded which). The DNA reads as follows: TGCGCCAGCAGCTTTGGTTCGGGGCGGGGTTCTGATACGCAGTATTTT. It specifies CASSFGSGRGSDTQYF.